The 19 T cell receptor beta chains listed next were all sequenced from one sample in a study of vaccination effects on CD4 cells after COVID-19. Sequencing was preceded by expansion of antigen-specific CD4+ T cells with viral peptide pools in the ViraFEST assay. Between days 9 and 11 of culture, CD4+ T cells were separated out. Of the BNT162b2 and mRNA-1273 vaccines, participants received two doses of one or the other. Measured with immunoSEQ multiplex PCR; TCRdb has only the in-frame clones, and not every one. This table has tens of thousands of clones, about 80% appearing once. No antigen is known for these receptors. This specimen consisted of CD4+ T cells from PBMCs cultured with HCoV-OC43 spike peptides, obtained after COVID-19 vaccination. The subset here: HCoV-OC43 spike overlapping peptide pool stimulation. The receptors originated from a human donor who received a COVID-19 vaccine.

The V gene is TRBV11-2, the J gene TRBJ2-5, with 7 bases lining up with TRBD1. Losses at the gene ends were 8 bases for V and 0 bases for J; bases not matched to a gene: 6. The CDR3 length is 14 residues. The germline gives CDR1 SGHAT, CDR2 FQNNGV. The CDR3 loop is CASQGQAYQETQYF. As DNA, the CDR3 is TGTGCCAGCCAAGGACAGGCCTACCAAGAGACCCAGTACTTC.

The CDR3 sequence: CASRDRGPSQHF. The DNA for the CDR3 is TGTGCCAGTAGAGATCGGGGCCCTTCCCAGCATTTT. The V call is TRBV19, the J call TRBJ1-5; the D gene is possibly TRBD1 (5 bases). Germline V lookup: CDR1 LNHDA, CDR2 SQIVND (reference sequence). The CDR3 runs to 12 residues. V was cut by 6 bases and J by 11 bases, with 14 bases left in between.

This sequence joins TRBV7-2 and TRBJ2-3; D may correspond to TRBD1 or TRBD2 (5 bases each). Germline values: CDR1 SGHTA, CDR2 FQGNSA. The ends were cut back, 2 bases at V and 2 bases at J, with 11 bases in the middle. There are 15 residues in the CDR3. The CDR3 DNA is TGTGCCAGCAGCTTACGGGGCACCTACACAGATACGCAGTATTTT. Protein: CASSLRGTYTDTQYF.

The chain is built from TRBV29-1 and TRBJ2-1; tentative D call: TRBD2 (6 bases). In germline, CDR1 is SQVTM, CDR2 ANQGSEA. This CDR3 contains 14 residues. V lost 3 bases and J lost 0, with 9 bases in between. DNA for the CDR3: TGCAGCGTTGAGGGAGGAATCTCCTACAATGAGCAGTTCTTC. It encodes CSVEGGISYNEQFF.

The table lists this clone with a few counts. This chain links TRBV25-1 with TRBJ2-1; 9 positions match TRBD1. Looked up from germline, CDR1 is MGHDK and CDR2 is SYGVNS. The CDR3 runs 13 residues. V lost 6 bases to trimming and J lost 8 bases; unmatched junction nucleotides: 5. In nucleotides, the CDR3 is TGTGCCAGCAGGGGACAGGGTGTCGATGAGCAGTTCTTC. Its protein is CASRGQGVDEQFF.

The rearrangement joins TRBV6-1 to TRBJ2-7; D possibly uses TRBD1 or TRBD2 (6 bases each). This CDR3 is 16 amino acids long. V was shortened by 2 bases and J by 3 bases, with 17 bases between the two germline ends. Germline CDR1 MNHNS, CDR2 SASEGT. CDR3 DNA: TGTGCCAGCAGTGAACCGGGGGCACCGACTCTCTACGAGCAGTACGTC. Translating it yields CASSEPGAPTLYEQYV.

The chain employs TRBV5-6 and TRBJ1-2; TRBD1 might be the D (6 bases). From germline, CDR1 is SGHDT and CDR2 YYEEEE. The CDR3 contains 15 residues. Trimming left V 3 bases short and J 7 bases short, with 19 bases between. CDR3 nucleotides: TGTGCCAGCAGCTCCCGCCCGGCAGGGGTTATTGGCTACACCTTC. The encoded protein is CASSSRPAGVIGYTF. The full variable domain, with the rest looked up from reference TRBV5-6 and TRBJ1-2, is DAGVTQSPTHLIKTRGQQVTLRCSPKSGHDTVSWYQQALGQGPQFIFQYYEEEERQRGNFPDRFSGHQFPNYSSELNVNALLLGDSALYLCASSSRPAGVIGYTFGSGTRLTVV.

V usage is TRBV5-1 and J usage is TRBJ2-5, with TRBD2 identical over 9 bases. The CDR3 runs 15 residues. Per the germline V gene, CDR1 is SGHRS and CDR2 is YFSETQ. J lost 4 bases, V lost 2 bases, and 6 bases had no gene match. CDR3 sequence: CASSFSGGNGETQYF. The CDR3 DNA reads TGCGCCAGCAGCTTTAGCGGGGGCAACGGAGAGACCCAGTACTTC.

The chain is built from TRBV28 and TRBJ2-5; TRBD2 matches at 7 bases. CDR3 length equals 13 residues. The V segment lost 5 bases and the J segment 7 bases; nucleotides outside the gene matches: 7. Germline lookup yields CDR1 MDHEN and CDR2 SYDVKM. The CDR3 loop reads CASSPSGGGTQYF. CDR3 sequence (DNA): TGTGCCAGCAGTCCCTCTGGGGGGGGGACCCAGTACTTC.

V usage is TRBV30 and J usage is TRBJ2-5, with 12 bases matching TRBD1. Per germline, CDR1 GTSNPN and CDR2 SVGIG (reference sequence). J gave up 5 bases and V 3 bases, and 4 bases lay outside the gene matches. The CDR3 totals 14 residues. The CDR3 DNA sequence: TGTGCCTGGAGAGGGACAGGGGGCTGGGAGACCCAGTACTTC. Its protein product is CAWRGTGGWETQYF.

The V gene is TRBV7-8, the J gene TRBJ1-2; TRBD1 matches at 7 bases. Germline V gene lookup returns CDR1 SGHVS and CDR2 FQNEAQ. V gave up 4 bases and J gave up 6 bases; unmatched junction bases: 2. This CDR3 comprises 12 residues. CDR3 in amino acids: CASSSGGDGYTF. The CDR3, as DNA: TGTGCCAGCAGCTCAGGGGGGGATGGCTACACCTTC.

V and J are TRBV7-8 and TRBJ2-5, with D possibly TRBD2 on 7 matching bases. Trimming removed 7 bases at V and 4 bases at J, with 19 bases between. Germline V gene lookup returns CDR1 SGHVS and CDR2 FQNEAQ. This CDR3 region has 15 residues. The CDR3 loop is CASNLRGAAGETQYF. CDR3 DNA: TGTGCCAGCAACCTACGGGGGGCGGCTGGAGAGACCCAGTACTTC.

The chain combines TRBV12-2 with TRBJ1-6. TRBV12-2 is reported as a pseudogene. The CDR3 covers 17 residues. CDR3 coding DNA: TGTGCAAGTCGCTTAGCAAAAGAACCTAAGTTAGGTTCACCCCTCCACTTT. As protein: CASRLAKEPKLGSPLHF.

This rearrangement joins TRBV6-1 to TRBJ1-5; 9 nucleotides line up with TRBD1. This CDR3 spans 14 amino acids. Per the germline V gene, CDR1 is MNHNS and CDR2 is SASEGT. Germline trimming cut 6 bases from V and 5 bases from J; bases unmatched to any gene: 5. The CDR3 DNA is TGTGCCAGCAGCCGGGACAGGGCCGATCAGCCCCAGCATTTT. It translates to CASSRDRADQPQHF.

The rearrangement links TRBV7-3 to TRBJ2-1; the D gene is possibly TRBD2 (5 bases). The CDR3 is 13 amino acids. With 1 base removed from V and 7 bases from J, the gap between germline ends came to 8 bases. From germline, CDR1 is SGHTA and CDR2 FQGTGA. The CDR3 protein is CASSLRGANEQFF. The CDR3, as DNA: TGTGCCAGCAGCTTAAGGGGAGCAAATGAGCAGTTCTTC.

This clone was seen once. This chain joins TRBV6-2 or TRBV6-3 and TRBJ2-1; D is uncertain. In germline, CDR1 is MNHEY, CDR2 SVGEGT. The V and J ends lost 5 bases and 12 bases respectively, with 17 bases between them. The CDR3 totals 13 residues. The CDR3 sequence is CASSGSVGFGQFF. Written as DNA, the CDR3 is TGTGCCAGCAGTGGGTCTGTAGGCTTCGGGCAGTTCTTC.

The chain couples TRBV7-2 to TRBJ2-3; D might be TRBD2 (5 bases). V was cut by 5 bases and J by 0 bases, with 15 bases left in between. This CDR3 contains 16 residues. Germline V CDR1 and CDR2: SGHTA, FQGNSA. CDR3 sequence reads: CASSPSSDRSTDTQYF. CDR3 nucleotide sequence: TGTGCCAGCAGCCCTAGCTCGGACCGAAGCACAGATACGCAGTATTTT.

This chain joins TRBV7-9 and TRBJ1-2, with a tentative D call TRBD1 (5 bases). The CDR3 consists of 16 residues. Per the germline V gene, CDR1 is SEHNR and CDR2 is FQNEAQ (reference sequence). The V end was cut by 0 bases, the J end by 8 bases, with 19 bases between. The CDR3 nucleotides read TGTGCCAGCAGCTTAGCGCGGGGCGAAGAAGGTCGGGGCTACACCTTC. Amino acid sequence: CASSLARGEEGRGYTF.

The rearrangement joins TRBV7-2 to TRBJ1-2, with a possible D match to TRBD1 (5 bases). V was shortened by 4 bases and J by 0 bases, with 9 bases between the two germline ends. The CDR3 has 14 residues. Germline CDR1 SGHTA, CDR2 FQGNSA. The DNA of the CDR3 is TGTGCCAGCAGCTCCAGGGTGGCTAACTATGGCTACACCTTC. Translation: CASSSRVANYGYTF.